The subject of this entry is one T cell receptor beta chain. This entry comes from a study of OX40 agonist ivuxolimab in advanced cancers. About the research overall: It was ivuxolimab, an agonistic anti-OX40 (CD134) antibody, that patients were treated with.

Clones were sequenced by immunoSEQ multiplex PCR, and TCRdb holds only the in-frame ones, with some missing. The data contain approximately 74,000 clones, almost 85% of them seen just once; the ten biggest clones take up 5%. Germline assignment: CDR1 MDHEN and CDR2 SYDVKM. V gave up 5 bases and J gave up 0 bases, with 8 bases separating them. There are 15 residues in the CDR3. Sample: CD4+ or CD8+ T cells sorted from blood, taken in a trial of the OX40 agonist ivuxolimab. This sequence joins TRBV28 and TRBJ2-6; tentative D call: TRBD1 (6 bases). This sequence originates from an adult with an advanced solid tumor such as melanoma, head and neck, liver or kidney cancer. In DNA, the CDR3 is TGTGCCAGCAGTCTGGACAGCTCTGGGGCCAACGTCCTGACTTTC. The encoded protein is CASSLDSSGANVLTF.